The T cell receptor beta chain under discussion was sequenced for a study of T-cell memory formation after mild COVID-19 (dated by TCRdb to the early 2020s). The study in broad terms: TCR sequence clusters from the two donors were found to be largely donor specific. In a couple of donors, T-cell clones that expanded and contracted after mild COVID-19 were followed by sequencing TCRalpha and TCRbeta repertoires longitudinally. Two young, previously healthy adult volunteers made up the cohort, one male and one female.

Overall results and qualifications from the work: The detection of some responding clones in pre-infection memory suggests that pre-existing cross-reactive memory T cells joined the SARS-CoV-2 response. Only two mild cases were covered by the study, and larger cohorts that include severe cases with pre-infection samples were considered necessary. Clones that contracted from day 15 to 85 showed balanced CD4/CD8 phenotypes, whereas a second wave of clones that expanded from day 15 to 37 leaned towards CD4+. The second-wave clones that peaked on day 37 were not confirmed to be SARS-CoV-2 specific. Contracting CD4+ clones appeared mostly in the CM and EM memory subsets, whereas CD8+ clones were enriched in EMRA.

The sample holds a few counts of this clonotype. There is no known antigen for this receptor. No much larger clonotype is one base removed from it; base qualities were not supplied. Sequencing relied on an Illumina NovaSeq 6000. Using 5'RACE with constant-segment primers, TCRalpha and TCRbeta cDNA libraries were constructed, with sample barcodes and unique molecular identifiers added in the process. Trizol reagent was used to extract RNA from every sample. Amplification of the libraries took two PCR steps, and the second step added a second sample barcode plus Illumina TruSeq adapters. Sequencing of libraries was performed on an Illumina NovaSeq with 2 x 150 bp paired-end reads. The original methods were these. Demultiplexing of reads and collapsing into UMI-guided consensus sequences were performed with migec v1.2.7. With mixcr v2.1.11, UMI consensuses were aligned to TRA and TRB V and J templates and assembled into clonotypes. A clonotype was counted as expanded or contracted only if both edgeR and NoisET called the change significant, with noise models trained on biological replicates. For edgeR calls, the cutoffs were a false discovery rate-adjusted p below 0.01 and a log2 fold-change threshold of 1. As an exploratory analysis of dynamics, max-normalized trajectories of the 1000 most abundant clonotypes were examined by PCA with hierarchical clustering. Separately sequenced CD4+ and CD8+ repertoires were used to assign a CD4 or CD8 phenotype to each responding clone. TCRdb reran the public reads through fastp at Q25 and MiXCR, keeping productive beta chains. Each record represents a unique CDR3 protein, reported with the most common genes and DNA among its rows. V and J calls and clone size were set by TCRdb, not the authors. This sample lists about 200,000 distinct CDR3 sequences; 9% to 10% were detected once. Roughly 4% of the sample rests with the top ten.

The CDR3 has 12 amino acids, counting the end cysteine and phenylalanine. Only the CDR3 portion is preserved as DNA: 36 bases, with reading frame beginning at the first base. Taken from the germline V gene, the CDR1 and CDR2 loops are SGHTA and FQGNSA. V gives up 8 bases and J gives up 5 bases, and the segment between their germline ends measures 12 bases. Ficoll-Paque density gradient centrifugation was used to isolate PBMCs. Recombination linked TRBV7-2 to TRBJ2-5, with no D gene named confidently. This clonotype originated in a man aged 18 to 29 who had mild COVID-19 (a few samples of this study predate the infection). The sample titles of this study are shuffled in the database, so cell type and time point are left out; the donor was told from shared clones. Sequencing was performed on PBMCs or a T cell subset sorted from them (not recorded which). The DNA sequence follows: TGTGCCAGCGGCCGGCCAGCTGAGACCCAGTACTTC. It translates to CASGRPAETQYF.